A selection of T cell receptor beta chains follows, all from one sample in a study of response to subunit inactivated influenza vaccine. TCRdb processed the RT-PCR reads anew with MiXCR; each CDR3 protein has one entry. The sample records about 520,000 distinct CDR3 sequences, over 9.5% being singletons. The specimen was PBMCs from blood, collected roughly 48 days after vaccination. The receptor source for this set is a man in his fifties or sixties who received an inactivated influenza vaccine. Each CDR3 is given without its conserved first and last residue. The order of the fields is CDR3 length, V gene, CDR3 protein.

cdr3_length: 16
v_call: TRBV25-1
cdr3_aa: ASSDVGVEDAGHNEQF

cdr3_length: 14
v_call: TRBV5-1
cdr3_aa: ASRNLLQDRGKGYT

cdr3_length: 11
v_call: TRBV9
cdr3_aa: ASNLGGVNEQF

cdr3_length: 12
v_call: TRBV5-1
cdr3_aa: ASSLGLVVDEQF

cdr3_length: 12
v_call: TRBV7-9
cdr3_aa: ASSENSGRDEQY

cdr3_length: 10
v_call: TRBV7-2
cdr3_aa: ASSGRSNEQF

cdr3_length: 11
v_call: TRBV7-2
cdr3_aa: ASSLESKNIQY

cdr3_length: 11
v_call: TRBV20-1
cdr3_aa: SAPQAGNNEQF

cdr3_length: 11
v_call: TRBV2
cdr3_aa: ASSGVGAETQY

cdr3_length: 14
v_call: TRBV6-5
cdr3_aa: ASSYKGGTNTGELF

cdr3_length: 13
v_call: TRBV18
cdr3_aa: ASSLIWESTDTQY

cdr3_length: 9
v_call: TRBV20-1
cdr3_aa: SARLSDTQY

cdr3_length: 11
v_call: TRBV29-1
cdr3_aa: SVTTSPGIGYT

cdr3_length: 10
v_call: TRBV7-9
cdr3_aa: ASSLASETQY

cdr3_length: 9
v_call: TRBV10-3
cdr3_aa: AVGLQETQY

cdr3_length: 14
v_call: TRBV6-1
cdr3_aa: ASSPLAGGTYNEQF

cdr3_length: 10
v_call: TRBV28
cdr3_aa: ASSLAVDEQY

cdr3_length: 12
v_call: TRBV4-3
cdr3_aa: ASSQDLRADEQF

cdr3_length: 10
v_call: TRBV19
cdr3_aa: ASSKGQTEQY

cdr3_length: 12
v_call: TRBV2
cdr3_aa: ASSRLVPYNEQF

cdr3_length: 14
v_call: TRBV7-2
cdr3_aa: ASSLAGRGTADTQY

cdr3_length: 12
v_call: TRBV20-1
cdr3_aa: SASPWGVGYEQY

cdr3_length: 11
v_call: TRBV29-1
cdr3_aa: SVLAGRTDTQY

cdr3_length: 12
v_call: TRBV6-5
cdr3_aa: ASSYSRGLETQY

cdr3_length: 13
v_call: TRBV20-1
cdr3_aa: SARDRGTVPYEQY

cdr3_length: 13
v_call: TRBV20-1
cdr3_aa: SAERTSGKDNEQF

cdr3_length: 8
v_call: TRBV20-1
cdr3_aa: SAPVGSYT

cdr3_length: 13
v_call: TRBV6-1
cdr3_aa: ASSAGQGMGEKLF

cdr3_length: 14
v_call: TRBV11-1
cdr3_aa: ASGEPPWNGPPEAF

cdr3_length: 15
v_call: TRBV7-2
cdr3_aa: ASSLAAPGVSGNTMY

cdr3_length: 16
v_call: TRBV20-1
cdr3_aa: SARAPYRTTSGANVLT

cdr3_length: 13
v_call: TRBV27
cdr3_aa: ASRTEGPSNQPQH

cdr3_length: 18
v_call: TRBV7-2
cdr3_aa: ASSLAWDLGRGRVQETQY

cdr3_length: 13
v_call: TRBV9
cdr3_aa: ASSVSGFETGELF

cdr3_length: 11
v_call: TRBV20-1
cdr3_aa: SARWLRVYEQY

cdr3_length: 12
v_call: TRBV11-2
cdr3_aa: ASSLYTGPHEQY

cdr3_length: 12
v_call: TRBV29-1
cdr3_aa: SASSSVANEKLF

cdr3_length: 10
v_call: TRBV27
cdr3_aa: ASSFGFNEQF

cdr3_length: 12
v_call: TRBV12-3/TRBV12-4
cdr3_aa: ASSLTGRHQPQH

cdr3_length: 11
v_call: TRBV27
cdr3_aa: ASSSLGTYGYT

cdr3_length: 13
v_call: TRBV7-8
cdr3_aa: ASRLRTAVNTEAF

cdr3_length: 12
v_call: TRBV7-9
cdr3_aa: ASSPSSNTGELF

cdr3_length: 12
v_call: TRBV12-3/TRBV12-4
cdr3_aa: ASSQDFGADTQY

cdr3_length: 13
v_call: TRBV11-2
cdr3_aa: ASSSWGGGANVLT

cdr3_length: 15
v_call: TRBV5-5
cdr3_aa: ASSFGYSGDRGQGAF

cdr3_length: 14
v_call: TRBV4-2
cdr3_aa: ASSQVRAGGPNEQF

cdr3_length: 12
v_call: TRBV12-3/TRBV12-4
cdr3_aa: ASSFRGENQPQH

cdr3_length: 15
v_call: TRBV12-3/TRBV12-4
cdr3_aa: ASSPRTSGRALAEQY

cdr3_length: 13
v_call: TRBV6-5
cdr3_aa: ASSFRAAYQETQY

cdr3_length: 12
v_call: TRBV4-1
cdr3_aa: ASSQDLRRSPLH

cdr3_length: 14
v_call: TRBV14
cdr3_aa: ASSPGLAGGEETQY

cdr3_length: 12
v_call: TRBV5-1
cdr3_aa: ASSFGDRYNEQF

cdr3_length: 14
v_call: TRBV7-2
cdr3_aa: ASTLKLGNSYNEQF

cdr3_length: 13
v_call: TRBV28
cdr3_aa: ASSSPGGTNEKLF